Listed here are 18 T cell receptor beta chains from one sample, sequenced in a study of PD-L1 blockade in urothelial cancer. The repertoire was sequenced with immunoSEQ multiplex PCR; TCRdb's copy has only in-frame clones and lacks some. The sample lists about 35,000 clones; roughly 82% were seen once. Described time point: pretreatment peripheral blood. The specimen was PBMCs, collected around atezolizumab (anti-PD-L1) treatment. These receptors came from a man in his 60s with urothelial cancer.

This rearrangement joins TRBV2 to TRBJ1-5; possible D gene TRBD1, 5 bases. Germline V gene lookup returns CDR1 SNHLY and CDR2 FYNNEI. The CDR3 totals 14 residues. V was trimmed by 7 bases and J by 4 bases, leaving 14 bases between them. The CDR3 region has the DNA TGTGCCAGCAATACCGGGGAGGGGAATCAGCCCCAGCATTTT. As protein: CASNTGEGNQPQHF.

The chain joins TRBV6-1 to TRBJ2-1; a possible D gene is TRBD1 (6 bases). This CDR3 has 15 residues. Trimming removed 6 bases from V and 9 bases from J, with 21 bases in between. CDR1 is MNHNS, CDR2 SASEGT, per germline. CDR3 sequence reads: CASRWDTNLASEQFF. CDR3 nucleotides: TGTGCCAGCAGATGGGACACTAACTTAGCTAGTGAGCAGTTCTTC.

CDR3 nucleotide sequence: TGCGCCAGCAGCTACCCGACAGGGTCGGGCGAGACCCAGTACTTC. Amino acids: CASSYPTGSGETQYF. The chain is built from TRBV5-1 and TRBJ2-5; 7 bases fit TRBD1. Looked up from germline, CDR1 is SGHRS and CDR2 is YFSETQ. J lost 5 bases, V lost 3 bases, and 10 bases had no gene match. This CDR3 has 15 residues.

The chain joins TRBV7-2 to TRBJ1-1, with D perhaps TRBD1 (6 bases). Per the germline V gene, CDR1 is SGHTA and CDR2 is FQGNSA. V was cut by 7 bases and J by 4 bases, with 10 bases left in between. This CDR3 is built from 12 residues. The CDR3 sequence: CASKQGGTEAFF. The CDR3 nucleotides are TGTGCCAGCAAGCAAGGGGGCACTGAAGCTTTCTTT.

This clone was recorded a few times. The CDR3 bases are TGTGCCTGGAGCGTGGACAGCAAAACCTTC. Amino acids: CAWSVDSKTF. V and J are TRBV30 and TRBJ1-2; D is possibly TRBD1 (6 bases). The CDR3 extends over 10 amino acids. Trimming removed 3 bases from V and 14 bases from J, with 13 bases in between. Germline CDR1 and CDR2: GTSNPN and SVGIG (reference sequence).

The V gene is TRBV5-4, the J gene TRBJ2-1, with 9 bases lining up with TRBD2. Germline values: CDR1 SGHNT, CDR2 YYREEE (reference sequence). V lost 4 bases and J lost 1; bases outside the gene matches: 9. CDR3 length: 17 amino acids. The CDR3 nucleotides are TGTGCCAGCAGCGACACGACTAGCGGCAGGTCCTACAATGAGCAGTTCTTC. Amino acid sequence: CASSDTTSGRSYNEQFF.

The chain uses TRBV21-1 and TRBJ1-2. TRBV21-1 is noted as a pseudogene. This CDR3 region has 9 residues. The CDR3 DNA reads TGTGCCAGCAGCAAAGCCTATTCCTTC. Its protein product is CASSKAYSF.

The V and J genes are TRBV5-1 and TRBJ2-5, with no clear D. CDR3 length equals 14 residues. CDR1 and CDR2 (germline): SGHRS, YFSETQ. V gave up 1 base and J gave up 2 bases, with 9 bases separating them. CDR3: CASSLFGIQETQYF. CDR3 bases: TGCGCCAGCAGCTTGTTTGGCATTCAAGAGACCCAGTACTTC.

The genes are TRBV27 and TRBJ2-1, with 8 bases aligning to TRBD2. In germline, CDR1 is MNHEY, CDR2 SMNVEV (reference sequence). The CDR3 has 15 residues. V lost 4 bases and J lost 4; bases outside the gene matches: 6. CDR3 loop: CASSSSGGPYNEQFF. As DNA, the CDR3 is TGTGCCAGCAGTTCCAGCGGGGGACCTTACAATGAGCAGTTCTTC.

This clone has more than one count but fewer than ten. The V gene is TRBV27, the J gene TRBJ1-2; 9 positions match TRBD1. V lost 5 bases and J lost 8; bases outside the gene matches: 12. There are 15 residues in the CDR3. Germline V gene data show CDR1 as MNHEY and CDR2 as SMNVEV (reference sequence). CDR3 sequence (DNA): TGTGCCAGCAGTGACTCCTCCGGGACAGGGCAAGGCTACACCTTC. Protein sequence: CASSDSSGTGQGYTF.

This chain connects TRBV5-6 to TRBJ1-1, with 9 bases that match TRBD1. From germline, CDR1 is SGHDT and CDR2 YYEEEE. The trim removed 3 bases at V and 0 bases at J, leaving 9 bases unmatched. The length of the CDR3 is 17 residues. CDR3: CASSSISQGALNTEAFF. The CDR3, as DNA: TGTGCCAGCAGCTCCATTTCACAGGGGGCCCTGAACACTGAAGCTTTCTTT.

The chain uses TRBV6-1 and TRBJ2-3, with 9 bases matching TRBD1. V dropped 6 bases and J dropped 4; count of bases not matched to a gene: 8. CDR3 length: 15 residues. Looked up from germline, CDR1 is MNHNS and CDR2 is SASEGT. CDR3 sequence: CASRRPGQGADTQYF. CDR3 DNA sequence: TGTGCCAGCAGGAGACCGGGACAGGGAGCAGATACGCAGTATTTT.

This rearrangement joins TRBV7-9 to TRBJ2-7, with 9 positions matching TRBD1. V trimming: 1 base; J trimming: 5 bases; junction bases outside the gene matches: 3. CDR3 length equals 14 residues. CDR1 and CDR2 (germline): SEHNR, FQNEAQ (reference sequence). CDR3 loop: CASSLEGTGNEQYF. The CDR3 DNA is TGTGCCAGCAGCTTAGAGGGGACAGGGAACGAGCAGTACTTC.

This chain uses TRBV29-1 with TRBJ2-7; TRBD1 aligns across 10 bases. The CDR3 runs to 13 residues. Germline V gene sequence: CDR1 SQVTM, CDR2 ANQGSEA. This CDR3 is CSATGGELYEQYF. The CDR3 coding sequence is TGCAGTGCGACAGGGGGCGAGCTCTACGAGCAGTACTTC.

This clone was counted between two and nine times. The same CDR3 can be traced to other DNA sequences in this sample. The CDR3 sequence is CASSATANYGYTF. The CDR3 bases are TGTGCCAGCAGCGCGACAGCTAACTATGGCTACACCTTC. V gene TRBV6-1 combines with J gene TRBJ1-2, with D tentatively TRBD1 (5 bases). Germline V gene sequence: CDR1 MNHNS, CDR2 SASEGT. The CDR3 loop spans 13 amino acids. V shed 6 bases and J shed 0 bases, with 8 bases lying between them.

CDR3 amino acids: CASRVEGVDTEAFF. CDR3 in DNA: TGTGCCAGCAGAGTAGAAGGGGTGGACACTGAAGCTTTCTTT. The chain joins TRBV7-9 to TRBJ1-1; D possibly corresponds to TRBD1 (5 bases). Trimming removed 6 bases from V and 3 bases from J, with 14 bases in between. Germline V lookup: CDR1 SEHNR, CDR2 FQNEAQ (reference sequence). This CDR3 has 14 residues. The variable domain in full, completed from reference TRBV7-9 and TRBJ1-1, reads DTGVSQNPRHKITKRGQNVTFRCDPISEHNRLYWYRQTLGQGPEFLTYFQNEAQLEKSRLLSDRFSAERPKGSFSTLEIQRTEQGDSAMYLCASRVEGVDTEAFFGQGTRLTVV.

The genes are TRBV4-1 and TRBJ2-1; D is perhaps TRBD1 (5 bases). The germline V gene encodes CDR1 MGHRA and CDR2 YSYEKL. The CDR3 runs to 15 residues. Trimming cost V 1 base and J 2 bases, with 9 bases left between them. This CDR3 is CASSQGDSTYNEQFF. For the CDR3, the DNA is TGCGCCAGCAGCCAAGGCGACAGCACCTACAATGAGCAGTTCTTC.

This clone was detected only a few times. V is TRBV12-2 and J is TRBJ1-6; TRBD1 reflects the table's D call only, with no check against the DNA. TRBV12-2 constitutes a pseudogene. CDR3 size: 15 residues. CDR3 residues: CASRLRVRFRSPLHF. The CDR3 DNA reads TGTGCAAGTCGCCTCAGGGTCAGGTTCCGTTCACCCCTCCACTTT.